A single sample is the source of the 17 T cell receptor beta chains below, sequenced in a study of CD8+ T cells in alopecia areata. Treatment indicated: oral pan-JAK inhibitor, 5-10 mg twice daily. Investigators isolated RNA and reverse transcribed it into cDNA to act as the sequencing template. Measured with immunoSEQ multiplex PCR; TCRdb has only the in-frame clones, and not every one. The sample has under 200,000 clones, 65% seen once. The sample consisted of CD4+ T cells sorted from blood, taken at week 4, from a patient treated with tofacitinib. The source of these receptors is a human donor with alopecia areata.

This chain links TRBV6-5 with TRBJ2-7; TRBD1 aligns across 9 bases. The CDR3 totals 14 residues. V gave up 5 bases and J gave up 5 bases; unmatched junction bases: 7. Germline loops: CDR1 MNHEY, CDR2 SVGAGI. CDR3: CASSRTGVYHEQYF. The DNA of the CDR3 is TGTGCCAGCAGTCGGACAGGGGTGTACCACGAGCAGTACTTC.

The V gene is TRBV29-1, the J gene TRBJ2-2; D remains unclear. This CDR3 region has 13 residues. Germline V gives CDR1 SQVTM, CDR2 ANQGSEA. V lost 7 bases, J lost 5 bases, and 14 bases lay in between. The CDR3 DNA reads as TGCAGCGCGGGTAGGGATTTGACCGGGGAGCTGTTTTTT. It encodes CSAGRDLTGELFF.

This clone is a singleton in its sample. For the CDR3, the DNA is TGTGCCACCAGCATCCCGGGCCTTGGGGCACCCCTCCACTTT. Protein sequence: CATSIPGLGAPLHF. The chain carries TRBV15 and TRBJ1-6; D not resolved. Germline V gene lookup returns CDR1 LNHNV and CDR2 YYDKDF (reference sequence). V was clipped by 4 bases and J by 11 bases, with 15 bases between them. The CDR3 is 14 amino acids. The variable domain in full, completed from reference TRBV15 and TRBJ1-6, reads DAMVIQNPRYQVTQFGKPVTLSCSQTLNHNVMYWYQQKSSQAPKLLFHYYDKDFNNEADTPDNFQSRRPNTSFCFLDIRSPGLGDTAMYLCATSIPGLGAPLHFGNGTRLTVT.

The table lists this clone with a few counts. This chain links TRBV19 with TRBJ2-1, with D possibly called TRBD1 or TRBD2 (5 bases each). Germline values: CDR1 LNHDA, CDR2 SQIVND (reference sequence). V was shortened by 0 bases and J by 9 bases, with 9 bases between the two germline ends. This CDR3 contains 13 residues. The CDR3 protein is CASSIEGRSEQFF. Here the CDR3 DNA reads TGTGCCAGTAGTATAGAGGGACGGTCTGAGCAGTTCTTC. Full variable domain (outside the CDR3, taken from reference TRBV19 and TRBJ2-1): DGGITQSPKYLFRKEGQNVTLSCEQNLNHDAMYWYRQDPGQGLRLIYYSQIVNDFQKGDIAEGYSVSREKKESFPLTVTSAQKNPTAFYLCASSIEGRSEQFFGPGTRLTVL.

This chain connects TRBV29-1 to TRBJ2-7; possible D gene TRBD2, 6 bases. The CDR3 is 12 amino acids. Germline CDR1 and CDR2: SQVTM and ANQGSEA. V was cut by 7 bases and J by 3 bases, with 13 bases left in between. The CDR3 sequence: CSGLKGGYEQYF. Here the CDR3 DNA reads TGCAGCGGGTTGAAGGGAGGCTACGAGCAGTACTTC.

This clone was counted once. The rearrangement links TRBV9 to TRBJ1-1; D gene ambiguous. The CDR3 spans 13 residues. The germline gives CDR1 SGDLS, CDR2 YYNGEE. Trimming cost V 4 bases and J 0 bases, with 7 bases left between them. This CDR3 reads CASSSALNTEAFF. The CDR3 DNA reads TGTGCCAGCAGCTCGGCACTGAACACTGAAGCTTTCTTT. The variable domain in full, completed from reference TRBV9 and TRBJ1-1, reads DSGVTQTPKHLITATGQRVTLRCSPRSGDLSVYWYQQSLDQGLQFLIQYYNGEERAKGNILERFSAQQFPDLHSELNLSSLELGDSALYFCASSSALNTEAFFGQGTRLTVV.

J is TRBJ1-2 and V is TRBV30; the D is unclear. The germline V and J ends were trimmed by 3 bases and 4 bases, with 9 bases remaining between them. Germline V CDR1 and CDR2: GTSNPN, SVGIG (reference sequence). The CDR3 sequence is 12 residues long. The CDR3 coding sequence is TGTGCCTGGAGATCGGTCAGCTATGGCTACACCTTC. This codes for CAWRSVSYGYTF.

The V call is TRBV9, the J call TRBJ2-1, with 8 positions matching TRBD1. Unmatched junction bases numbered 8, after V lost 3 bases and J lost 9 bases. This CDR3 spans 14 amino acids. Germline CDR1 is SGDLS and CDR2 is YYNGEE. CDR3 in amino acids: CASSAGQGGIEQFF. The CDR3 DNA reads TGTGCCAGCAGCGCCGGACAGGGCGGGATTGAGCAGTTCTTC.

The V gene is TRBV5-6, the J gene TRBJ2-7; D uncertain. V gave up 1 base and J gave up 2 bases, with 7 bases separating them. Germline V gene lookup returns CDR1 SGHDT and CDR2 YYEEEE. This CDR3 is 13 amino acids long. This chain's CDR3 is CASSLSVAYEQYF. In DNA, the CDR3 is TGTGCCAGCAGCTTGTCGGTAGCCTACGAGCAGTACTTC.

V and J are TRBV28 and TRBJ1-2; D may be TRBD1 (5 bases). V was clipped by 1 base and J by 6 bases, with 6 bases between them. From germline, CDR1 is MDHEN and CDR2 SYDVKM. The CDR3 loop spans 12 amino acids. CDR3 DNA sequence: TGTGCCAGCAGTTTATCAGGGCATGGCTACACCTTC. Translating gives CASSLSGHGYTF.

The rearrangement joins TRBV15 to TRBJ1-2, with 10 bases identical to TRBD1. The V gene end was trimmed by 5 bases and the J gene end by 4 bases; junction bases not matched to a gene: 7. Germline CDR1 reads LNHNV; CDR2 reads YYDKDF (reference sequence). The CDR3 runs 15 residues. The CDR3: CATSSRQGAFYGYTF. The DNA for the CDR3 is TGTGCCACCAGCTCGCGACAGGGGGCTTTCTATGGCTACACCTTC.

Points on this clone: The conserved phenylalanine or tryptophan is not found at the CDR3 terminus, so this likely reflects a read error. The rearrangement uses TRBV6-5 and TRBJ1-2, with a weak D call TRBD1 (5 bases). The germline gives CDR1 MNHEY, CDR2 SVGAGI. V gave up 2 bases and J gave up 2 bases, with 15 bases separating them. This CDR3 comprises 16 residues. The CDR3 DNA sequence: TGTGCCAGCAGTTACCCCCCCGGGTGGGGGAACTATGGCTACACCCTC. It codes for CASSYPPGWGNYGYTL.

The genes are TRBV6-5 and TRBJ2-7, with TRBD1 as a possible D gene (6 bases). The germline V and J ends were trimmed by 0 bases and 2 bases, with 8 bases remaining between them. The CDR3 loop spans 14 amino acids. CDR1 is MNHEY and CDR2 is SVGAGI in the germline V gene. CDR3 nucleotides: TGTGCCAGCAGTTACTCGCGGACAGCCTACGAGCAGTACTTC. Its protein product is CASSYSRTAYEQYF.

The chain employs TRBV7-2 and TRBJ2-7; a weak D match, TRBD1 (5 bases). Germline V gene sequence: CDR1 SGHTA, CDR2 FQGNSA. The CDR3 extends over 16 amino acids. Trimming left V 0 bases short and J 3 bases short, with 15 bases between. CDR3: CASSLAHQGRYYEQYF. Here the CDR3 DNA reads TGTGCCAGCAGCTTAGCGCATCAGGGCCGGTACTACGAGCAGTACTTC.

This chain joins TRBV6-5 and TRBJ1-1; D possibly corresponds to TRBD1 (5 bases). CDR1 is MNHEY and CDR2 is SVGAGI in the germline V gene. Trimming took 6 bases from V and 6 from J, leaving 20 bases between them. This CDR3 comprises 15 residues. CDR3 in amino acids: CASREGPILWAEAFF. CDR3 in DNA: TGTGCCAGCAGGGAGGGGCCCATCCTATGGGCTGAAGCTTTCTTT.

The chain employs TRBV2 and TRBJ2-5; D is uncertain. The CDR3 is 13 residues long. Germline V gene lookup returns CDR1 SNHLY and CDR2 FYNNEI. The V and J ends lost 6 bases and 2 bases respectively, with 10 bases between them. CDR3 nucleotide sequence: TGTGCCAGCAGGGGAACGGAACAAGAGACCCAGTACTTC. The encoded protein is CASRGTEQETQYF.

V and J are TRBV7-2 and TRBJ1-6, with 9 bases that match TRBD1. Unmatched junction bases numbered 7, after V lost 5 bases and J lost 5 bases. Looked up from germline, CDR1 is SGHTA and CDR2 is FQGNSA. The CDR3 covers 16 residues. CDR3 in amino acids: CASSLQGAQNNSPLHF. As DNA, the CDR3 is TGTGCCAGCAGCCTACAGGGGGCCCAGAATAATTCACCCCTCCACTTT.